Below are 14 T cell receptor beta chains sequenced from a single sample in a study of cytomegalovirus exposure and HLA in healthy donors. In the PCR, 60 Vbeta and 13 Jbeta primers were used. Sequencing used immunoSEQ multiplex PCR; TCRdb keeps in-frame clones, though not all of them. Among around 110,000 clones listed, around 60% were seen once. The sequenced sample was PBMCs. Every receptor here comes from a middle-aged woman in good health and CMV-seropositive.

The chain employs TRBV5-4 and TRBJ2-5; D is unclear. The length of the CDR3 is 15 residues. V shed 1 base and J shed 5 bases, with 15 bases lying between them. The germline V gene has CDR1 SGHNT and CDR2 YYREEE (reference sequence). In DNA form, the CDR3 reads TGTGCCAGCAGCTTGAATGGGTCCCCCGGGGAGACCCAGTACTTC. As protein: CASSLNGSPGETQYF.

The chain couples TRBV9 to TRBJ1-1; a weak D match, TRBD1 (6 bases). The germline gives CDR1 SGDLS, CDR2 YYNGEE. The CDR3 covers 14 residues. The V and J ends lost 4 bases and 1 base respectively, with 11 bases between them. For the CDR3, the DNA is TGTGCCAGCAGCCCCCGGACAGAGAACACTGAAGCTTTCTTT. This gives the protein CASSPRTENTEAFF. The full variable domain, completed using reference TRBV9 and TRBJ1-1, is DSGVTQTPKHLITATGQRVTLRCSPRSGDLSVYWYQQSLDQGLQFLIQYYNGEERAKGNILERFSAQQFPDLHSELNLSSLELGDSALYFCASSPRTENTEAFFGQGTRLTVV.

This clone was seen a handful of times. The chain couples TRBV18 to TRBJ2-7; perhaps TRBD2 as D (6 bases). The CDR3 is 16 amino acids. V was trimmed by 1 base and J by 0 bases, leaving 13 bases between them. In germline, CDR1 is KGHSH, CDR2 LQKENI. The CDR3 reads CASSPLPGLDSYEQYF. The CDR3 DNA is TGTGCCAGCTCACCACTTCCGGGACTCGACTCCTACGAGCAGTACTTC.

The chain joins TRBV5-1 to TRBJ2-2, with 8 bases matching TRBD1. The CDR3 has 15 residues. Looked up from germline, CDR1 is SGHRS and CDR2 is YFSETQ. Germline trimming cut 3 bases from V and 6 bases from J; bases unmatched to any gene: 7. CDR3: CASSYELTGAGELFF. The CDR3, as DNA: TGCGCCAGCAGCTACGAATTGACAGGGGCCGGGGAGCTGTTTTTT.

The V gene is TRBV9, the J gene TRBJ1-3; the match to TRBD1 covers 9 bases. The CDR3 sequence is 13 residues long. Germline V gives CDR1 SGDLS, CDR2 YYNGEE. The V segment lost 4 bases and the J segment 8 bases; nucleotides outside the gene matches: 4. CDR3 in amino acids: CASSPTGGDTIYF. The CDR3 DNA sequence: TGTGCCAGCAGCCCGACAGGGGGGGACACCATATATTTT.

The chain recombines TRBV4-3 with TRBJ2-3, with D tentatively TRBD2 (5 bases). The V end lost 1 base, the J end lost 1 base, and 12 bases lay between the germline ends. CDR1 is LGHNA and CDR2 is YSLEER in the germline V gene. This CDR3 comprises 16 residues. In DNA, the CDR3 is TGCGCCAGCAGCCAAGGGATAGCGTCACGCACAGATACGCAGTATTTT. It translates to CASSQGIASRTDTQYF.

This clone was seen a handful of times. The chain links TRBV7-8 to TRBJ1-5, with TRBD1 identical over 10 bases. V shed 5 bases, J shed 9 bases, and the junction held 4 bases outside the gene matches. The germline gives CDR1 SGHVS, CDR2 FQNEAQ. There are 13 residues in the CDR3. The CDR3 sequence: CASSEDRGAPQHF. CDR3 coding DNA: TGTGCCAGCAGCGAGGACAGGGGGGCGCCCCAGCATTTT.

This clone was found a few times. The chain carries TRBV6-6 and TRBJ2-7, with unresolved D. The CDR3 loop spans 12 amino acids. Germline values: CDR1 MNHNY, CDR2 SVGAGI (reference sequence). The V end lost 5 bases, the J end lost 6 bases, and 11 bases lay between the germline ends. CDR3 residues: CASSVSSSEQYF. In DNA form, the CDR3 reads TGTGCCAGCAGTGTGAGTAGTTCCGAGCAGTACTTC.

This chain links TRBV4-3 with TRBJ2-1; no clear D gene. Trimming removed 3 bases from V and 7 bases from J, with 13 bases in between. This CDR3 region has 14 residues. Germline-derived CDR1 and CDR2 are LGHNA and YSLEER. The chain's CDR3 is CASSHSALMNEQFF. For the CDR3, the DNA is TGCGCCAGCAGCCACTCAGCGCTCATGAATGAGCAGTTCTTC.

This clone was recorded once. V and J are TRBV27 and TRBJ2-3; D might be TRBD2 (5 bases). Trimming took 7 bases from V and 4 from J, leaving 21 bases between them. The V gene's germline CDR1 is MNHEY and CDR2 SMNVEV (reference sequence). This CDR3 region has 16 residues. The CDR3 loop is CASKTRISVYADTQYF. Written as DNA, the CDR3 is TGTGCCAGCAAAACTAGAATTTCGGTGTATGCAGATACGCAGTATTTT.

This clone turned up a few times. The chain links TRBV4-1 to TRBJ2-1, with 7 positions matching TRBD2. Germline assignment: CDR1 MGHRA and CDR2 YSYEKL. V gave up 0 bases and J gave up 7 bases; unmatched junction bases: 18. The CDR3 has 19 residues. The CDR3 coding sequence is TGCGCCAGCAGCCAAGAGGGACTACGAGTTGAGGGTAGGGGTAATGAGCAGTTCTTC. Amino acids: CASSQEGLRVEGRGNEQFF.

This chain connects TRBV7-9 to TRBJ1-1; no reliable D call. Germline V lookup: CDR1 SEHNR, CDR2 FQNEAQ (reference sequence). V was cut by 1 base and J by 6 bases, with 15 bases left in between. This CDR3 contains 15 residues. CDR3 coding DNA: TGTGCCAGCAGCTTAGTGTCACACAGACCCTCTGAAGCTTTCTTT. Amino acid sequence: CASSLVSHRPSEAFF.

Here the CDR3 DNA reads TGTGCCAGCAGTGATGGGGGCGCGGCCACTGAAGCTTTCTTT. Protein: CASSDGGAATEAFF. This sequence joins TRBV6-1 and TRBJ1-1, with D perhaps matching TRBD1 (6 bases). Germline V gene sequence: CDR1 MNHNS, CDR2 SASEGT. This CDR3 has 14 residues. V lost 3 bases and J 4 bases, leaving 12 bases between the germline ends.

The chain carries TRBV4-2 and TRBJ2-1; 11 bases are shared with TRBD2. The CDR3 length is 18 residues. Germline assignment: CDR1 LGHNA and CDR2 YNFKEQ. Unmatched junction bases numbered 9, after V lost 3 bases and J lost 2 bases. The chain's CDR3 is CASSHNPGLAEAYNEQFF. CDR3 in DNA: TGTGCCAGCAGCCACAACCCGGGACTAGCGGAAGCCTACAATGAGCAGTTCTTC.